The 10 T cell receptor beta chains below were found in one sample sequenced in a study of T cell repertoires in ileal Crohn's disease. Here immunoSEQ multiplex PCR was the method, and the copy in TCRdb shows in-frame clones only, minus some. Here the sample spans about 8,000 clones, about 95% being singletons. Sequencing input: ileal tissue. These receptors came from an adult with Crohn's disease.

The genes are TRBV7-8 and TRBJ2-4, with TRBD2 matching over 9 bases. Germline V gene sequence: CDR1 SGHVS, CDR2 FQNEAQ. CDR3 length: 18 residues. The ends lost 5 bases at V and 7 bases at J; junction bases unmatched: 18. The CDR3 is CASSPKVGGGAGSNIQYF. CDR3 DNA sequence: TGTGCCAGCAGCCCCAAGGTCGGCGGGGGGGCGGGTTCTAACATTCAGTACTTC.

This chain connects TRBV15 to TRBJ2-3; D remains ambiguous. V lost 5 bases and J 6 bases, leaving 15 bases between the germline ends. The CDR3 runs 14 residues. In germline, CDR1 is LNHNV, CDR2 YYDKDF (reference sequence). CDR3: CATSHAPLRDTQYF. For the CDR3, the DNA is TGTGCCACCAGCCACGCACCTCTCAGGGATACGCAGTATTTT.

This sequence joins TRBV7-9 and TRBJ2-2, with 12 bases identical to TRBD1. With V trimmed by 5 bases and J by 6 bases, 4 bases remained unmatched. The CDR3 loop spans 15 amino acids. Germline assignment: CDR1 SEHNR and CDR2 FQNEAQ (reference sequence). The CDR3 is CASSRGTGGPGELFF. The CDR3 region has the DNA TGTGCCAGCAGCCGCGGGACAGGGGGCCCCGGGGAGCTGTTTTTT.

The rearrangement joins TRBV28 to TRBJ1-3, with D perhaps TRBD1 (5 bases). The ends were cut back, 6 bases at V and 0 bases at J, with 12 bases in the middle. Germline V gene lookup returns CDR1 MDHEN and CDR2 SYDVKM. The CDR3 length is 15 residues. CDR3 sequence (DNA): TGTGCCAGCAGGTTGCGGGGGACCTCTGGAAACACCATATATTTT. It is translated as CASRLRGTSGNTIYF.

The chain is built from TRBV27 and TRBJ2-7; D is perhaps TRBD2 (6 bases). The germline V gene has CDR1 MNHEY and CDR2 SMNVEV (reference sequence). Trimming took off 0 bases at V and 1 base at J, with 19 bases between the two ends. This CDR3 has 18 amino acids. The CDR3 protein is CASSLSSRGTAQSYEQYF. In DNA, the CDR3 is TGTGCCAGCAGTTTATCAAGTCGGGGGACGGCACAGTCCTACGAGCAGTACTTC.

This chain uses TRBV10-3 with TRBJ1-1; 10 nucleotides align to TRBD1. CDR1 and CDR2 from the germline V gene are ENHRY and SYGVKD. With 8 bases clipped from V and 4 bases from J, the junction kept 10 bases outside the gene matches. This CDR3 is built from 15 residues. The CDR3: CAILRQGAEATEAFF. The CDR3, as DNA: TGTGCCATCTTGAGACAGGGGGCTGAGGCCACTGAAGCTTTCTTT.

This clone appeared once. The chain combines TRBV7-6 with TRBJ2-7; TRBD1 aligns across 12 bases. The CDR3 consists of 15 residues. Germline CDR1 is SGHVS and CDR2 is FNYEAQ. The trim removed 6 bases at V and 1 base at J, leaving 4 bases unmatched. The chain's CDR3 is CASSQGQGASYEQYF. The DNA of the CDR3 is TGTGCCAGCAGTCAGGGACAGGGGGCTTCCTACGAGCAGTACTTC.

The DNA for the CDR3 is TGTGCCAGTAGTATAGCGGTGCAATCCTACAATGAGCAGTTCTTC. Its protein product is CASSIAVQSYNEQFF. This rearrangement joins TRBV19 to TRBJ2-1; D is unresolved. There are 15 residues in the CDR3. Looked up from germline, CDR1 is LNHDA and CDR2 is SQIVND (reference sequence). V lost 1 base, J lost 1 base, and 8 bases lay in between. The complete variable domain, with remaining parts taken from reference TRBV19 and TRBJ2-1, reads DGGITQSPKYLFRKEGQNVTLSCEQNLNHDAMYWYRQDPGQGLRLIYYSQIVNDFQKGDIAEGYSVSREKKESFPLTVTSAQKNPTAFYLCASSIAVQSYNEQFFGPGTRLTVL.

V usage is TRBV18 and J usage is TRBJ2-2, with 7 bases that match TRBD1. Germline V gene lookup returns CDR1 KGHSH and CDR2 LQKENI. The CDR3 has 16 amino acids. The V and J ends lost 3 bases and 4 bases, in that order; junction bases with no gene match: 8. The CDR3 reads CASSPHPGQLTGELFF. Here the CDR3 DNA reads TGTGCCAGCTCACCGCACCCGGGACAGCTCACCGGGGAGCTGTTTTTT.

This clone is a singleton in its sample. The rearrangement uses TRBV7-3 and TRBJ2-7; 8 bases match TRBD1. Germline V gene data show CDR1 as SGHTA and CDR2 as FQGTGA. V shed 5 bases, J shed 0 bases, and the junction held 6 bases outside the gene matches. This CDR3 spans 15 amino acids. The CDR3 here is CASSPSGTGSYEQYF. The CDR3 bases are TGTGCCAGCAGCCCCTCCGGGACAGGCTCCTACGAGCAGTACTTC.